These T cell receptor beta chains were read from a single sample in a study of blood T cell repertoires in COVID-19. Sequenced by immunoSEQ multiplex PCR; TCRdb stores in-frame clones only, minus some. The sample records over 40,000 clones, 86% being singletons. Source material: peripheral blood. The receptor source for this set is a man at least 80 years old with acute or convalescent COVID-19. Both conserved end residues are part of each CDR3. The D gene is left open where the match is weak. Clone size is shown for a subset of rows, as once, few, many or a class of expanded clone.

abundance | j_gene | v_gene | d_gene | CDR3aa
NA | TRBJ1-1 | TRBV6-5 | NA | CASSPPDGLRAFF
NA | TRBJ1-4 | TRBV10-3 | NA | CAITGVLNEKLFF
NA | TRBJ1-4 | TRBV2 | TRBD1 | CASSATTGVNEKLFF
once | TRBJ2-2 | TRBV6-4 | NA | CASTRQVSTGELFF
NA | TRBJ1-4 | TRBV9 | TRBD1 | CASSPRTGGAISEKLFF
NA | TRBJ2-5 | TRBV6-5 | NA | CASRQGQETQYF
NA | TRBJ1-6 | TRBV27 | NA | CASSLGAGSPLHF
NA | TRBJ2-4 | TRBV7-2 | NA | CASSLEVGGPGIQYF
NA | TRBJ2-4 | TRBV7-3 | TRBD1 | CASSPDRALAKNIQYF
NA | TRBJ2-5 | TRBV19 | TRBD1 | CASSTRTGVYQETQYF
NA | TRBJ1-1 | TRBV11-3 | NA | CASSSGGNTEAFF
NA | TRBJ2-3 | TRBV7-3 | TRBD2 | CASSRFSTSGGAPDTQYF
NA | TRBJ1-1 | TRBV4-1 | TRBD1 | CASSQVTGGNTEAFF
NA | TRBJ1-4 | TRBV10-3 | TRBD1 | CAISDSGTGMEKLFF
once | TRBJ2-5 | TRBV9 | TRBD2 | CASSVGVERGGKETQYF
NA | TRBJ2-1 | TRBV20-1 | NA | CSASGGGQIRAEQFF
NA | TRBJ2-7 | TRBV6-2/TRBV6-3 | TRBD1 | CASSTTGGAVYEQYF
NA | TRBJ2-5 | TRBV19 | NA | CASSLLAGETQYF
once | TRBJ2-1 | TRBV6-5 | TRBD2 | CASSYSSGGAGNEQFF
NA | TRBJ2-5 | TRBV6-6 | NA | CASSYAGETQYF
NA | TRBJ2-6 | TRBV5-8 | NA | CASSFDRIGANVLTF
NA | TRBJ2-7 | TRBV5-6 | NA | CASSPVAASSYEQYF
NA | TRBJ1-3 | TRBV9 | NA | CASSVDLSGSGNTIYF
NA | TRBJ2-2 | TRBV7-3 | NA | CASSPRRGGADTGELFF
NA | TRBJ1-1 | TRBV5-1 | TRBD1 | CASSSGQGLNTEAFF
once | TRBJ2-3 | TRBV9 | TRBD2 | CASSVLSGFSTDTQYF
NA | TRBJ2-1 | TRBV11-1 | TRBD1 | CASSPPIRDRNNEQFF
NA | TRBJ2-7 | TRBV10-3 | TRBD1 | CAISSGTGGYEQYF
NA | TRBJ2-5 | TRBV27 | NA | CASSLWSRGRGETQYF
NA | TRBJ1-4 | TRBV4-1 | NA | CASSSREDSPNEKLFF
NA | TRBJ2-2 | TRBV5-1 | TRBD2 | CASSPSGTSRAGELFF
NA | TRBJ2-7 | TRBV6-2/TRBV6-3 | TRBD1 | CASSNPGQINEQYF
NA | TRBJ1-4 | TRBV5-1 | TRBD1 | CASRTGQPLRVNEKLFF